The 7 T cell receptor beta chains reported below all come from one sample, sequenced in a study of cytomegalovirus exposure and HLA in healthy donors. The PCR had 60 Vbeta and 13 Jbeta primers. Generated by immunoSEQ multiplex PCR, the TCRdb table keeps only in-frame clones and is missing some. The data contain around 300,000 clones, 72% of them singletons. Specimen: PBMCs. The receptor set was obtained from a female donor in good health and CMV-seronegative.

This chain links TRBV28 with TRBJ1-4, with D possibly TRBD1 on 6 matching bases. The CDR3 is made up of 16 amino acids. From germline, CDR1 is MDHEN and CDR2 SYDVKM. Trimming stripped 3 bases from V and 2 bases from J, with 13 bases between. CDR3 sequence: CASSFAGALTNEKLFF. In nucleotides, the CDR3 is TGTGCCAGCAGTTTCGCGGGGGCGCTGACTAATGAAAAACTGTTTTTT. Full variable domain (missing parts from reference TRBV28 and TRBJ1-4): DVKVTQSSRYLVKRTGEKVFLECVQDMDHENMFWYRQDPGLGLRLIYFSYDVKMKEKGDIPEGYSVSREKKERFSLILESASTNQTSMYLCASSFAGALTNEKLFFGSGTQLSVL.

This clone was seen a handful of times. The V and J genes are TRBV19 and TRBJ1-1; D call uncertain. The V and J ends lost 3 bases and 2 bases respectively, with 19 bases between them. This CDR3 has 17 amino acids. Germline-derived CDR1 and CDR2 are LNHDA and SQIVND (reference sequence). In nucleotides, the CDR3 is TGTGCCAGTAGTATCGCGGGAGCACCGGGCTACAACACTGAAGCTTTCTTT. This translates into CASSIAGAPGYNTEAFF.

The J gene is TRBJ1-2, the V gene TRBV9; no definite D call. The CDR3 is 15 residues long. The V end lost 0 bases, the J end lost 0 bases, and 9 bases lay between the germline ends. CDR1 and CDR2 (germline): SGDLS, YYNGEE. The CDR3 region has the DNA TGTGCCAGCAGCGTAGGTTACAGAGCTAACTATGGCTACACCTTC. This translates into CASSVGYRANYGYTF. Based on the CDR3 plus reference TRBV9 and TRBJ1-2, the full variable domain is DSGVTQTPKHLITATGQRVTLRCSPRSGDLSVYWYQQSLDQGLQFLIQYYNGEERAKGNILERFSAQQFPDLHSELNLSSLELGDSALYFCASSVGYRANYGYTFGSGTRLTVV.

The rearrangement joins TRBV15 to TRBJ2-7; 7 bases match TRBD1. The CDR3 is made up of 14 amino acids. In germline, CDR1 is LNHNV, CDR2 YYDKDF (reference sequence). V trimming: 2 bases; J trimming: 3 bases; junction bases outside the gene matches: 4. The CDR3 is CATSRRTGDYEQYF. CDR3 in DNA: TGTGCCACCAGCAGACGGACAGGCGACTACGAGCAGTACTTC.

CDR3 loop: CASGLATGGDYGYTF. CDR3 in DNA: TGTGCTAGTGGTTTGGCCACAGGGGGGGACTATGGCTACACCTTC. V usage is TRBV12-5 and J usage is TRBJ1-2, with 8 bases lining up with TRBD1. J lost 3 bases, V lost 1 base, and 4 bases had no gene match. Germline CDR1 reads LGHNT; CDR2 reads FRNRAP. This CDR3 comprises 15 residues.

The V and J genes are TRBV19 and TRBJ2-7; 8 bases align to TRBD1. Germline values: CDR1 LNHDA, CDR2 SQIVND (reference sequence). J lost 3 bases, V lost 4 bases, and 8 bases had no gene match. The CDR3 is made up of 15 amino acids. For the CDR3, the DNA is TGTGCCAGTAGTAACCCAAACAGGGGGAGCTACGAGCAGTACTTC. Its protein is CASSNPNRGSYEQYF.

The CDR3, as DNA: TGTGCCAGCAGCTTGGACGGGGGGAGCTCGCAAGAGACCCAGTACTTC. Residues: CASSLDGGSSQETQYF. The chain recombines TRBV5-4 with TRBJ2-5; 7 bases agree with TRBD2. Trimming cost V 0 bases and J 2 bases; bases outside gene matches: 7. The CDR3 is made up of 16 amino acids. Germline V CDR1 and CDR2: SGHNT, YYREEE (reference sequence).